These T cell receptor beta chains were read from a single sample in a study of vaccination and CD4 T cells after COVID-19. The antigens these receptors bind are not known. TCRdb re-called the PCR reads with MiXCR, one entry per CDR3 protein. Seen here are about 13,000 distinct CDR3 sequences, 60% to 80% observed once, and the top ten hold about 7.5%. The source material was CD4+ T cells from blood, cultured in vitro, sampled after SARS-CoV-2 vaccination. Source of these receptors: a human donor who received a COVID-19 vaccine. Both conserved end residues are part of each CDR3. D genes are given only for firm matches. Clone size is stated in some rows and not others, as once, few, many or a class when expanded.

D: .; size: .; J: TRBJ1-5; V: TRBV20-1; DNA: TGCAGTGCTAGAGACGCGACTGATAGCAATCAGCCCCAGCATTTT; CDR3: CSARDATDSNQPQHF
D: TRBD1; size: once; J: TRBJ1-1; V: TRBV12-3/TRBV12-4; DNA: TGTGCCAGCAGTACGATTCAGGGGGGGACTGAAGCTTTCTTT; CDR3: CASSTIQGGTEAFF
D: .; size: .; J: TRBJ1-1; V: TRBV20-1; DNA: TGCAGTGCTCCCCCCCTAAACACTGAAGCTTTCTTT; CDR3: CSAPPLNTEAFF
D: .; size: .; J: TRBJ1-2; V: TRBV25-1; DNA: TGTGCCAGCAGTGAATTCCCAGGGAGGGCAGGTGGCTACACCTTC; CDR3: CASSEFPGRAGGYTF
D: .; size: once; J: TRBJ2-2; V: TRBV10-3; DNA: TGTGCCATCACCGACAGGCAGGGGACGAACACCGGGGAGCTGTTTTTT; CDR3: CAITDRQGTNTGELFF
D: .; size: .; J: TRBJ2-3; V: TRBV6-1; DNA: TGTGCCAGCAGTGGACTGCCCGGCACAGATACGCAGTATTTT; CDR3: CASSGLPGTDTQYF
D: TRBD2; size: .; J: TRBJ2-1; V: TRBV6-4; DNA: TGTGCCAGCAGGAGGCTAGCGGGGGTGGGTGAGCAGTTCTTC; CDR3: CASRRLAGVGEQFF
D: TRBD2; size: .; J: TRBJ2-2; V: TRBV20-1; DNA: TGCAGTGCTGCCCGACTAGCAGGCGGGGAGCTGTTTTTT; CDR3: CSAARLAGGELFF
D: .; size: once; J: TRBJ1-2; V: TRBV24-1; DNA: TGTGCCACCAGTGATAACTCCGGGACGTATGGCTACACCTTC; CDR3: CATSDNSGTYGYTF
D: TRBD1; size: .; J: TRBJ1-2; V: TRBV20-1; DNA: TGCAGTGCTAGAGTCGGGACAGGCCATGGCTACACCTTC; CDR3: CSARVGTGHGYTF
D: TRBD1; size: .; J: TRBJ2-5; V: TRBV7-2; DNA: TGTGCCAGCAGCCCCCAGGGGACAGGGGACCTCCGGGAGACCCAGTACTTC; CDR3: CASSPQGTGDLRETQYF
D: .; size: .; J: TRBJ1-1; V: TRBV6-1; DNA: TGTGCCAGCAGTGAAGCGCCGCCCACTGAAGCTTTCTTT; CDR3: CASSEAPPTEAFF
D: .; size: .; J: TRBJ1-2; V: TRBV12-3/TRBV12-4; DNA: TGTGCCAGCAGCCAAGGGTTATATGGCTACACCTTC; CDR3: CASSQGLYGYTF
D: .; size: .; J: TRBJ2-7; V: TRBV5-1; DNA: TGCGCCAGTCACCAGGGGCCCCAGGGAGGCTCCTACGAGCAGTACTTC; CDR3: CASHQGPQGGSYEQYF
D: .; size: few; J: TRBJ1-1; V: TRBV20-1; DNA: TGCAGTGCTAGTTTGGGGCCGGCTGAAGCTTTCTTT; CDR3: CSASLGPAEAFF
D: .; size: .; J: TRBJ1-1; V: TRBV7-8; DNA: TGTGCCAGCAGCTTAGTGGTAGGGAACACTGAAGCTTTCTTT; CDR3: CASSLVVGNTEAFF
D: .; size: .; J: TRBJ2-1; V: TRBV10-3; DNA: TGTGCCATCAGTGAGTCGACTTCGGGGCTAGGAGAGGAGTTCTTC; CDR3: CAISESTSGLGEEFF
D: TRBD1; size: .; J: TRBJ1-1; V: TRBV7-3; DNA: TGTGCCAGCAGCGTCGACAGGGAGAACACTGAAGCTTTCTTT; CDR3: CASSVDRENTEAFF
D: TRBD1; size: few; J: TRBJ1-2; V: TRBV6-1; DNA: TGTGCCAGCAGACAGGGGAACTATGGCTACACCTTC; CDR3: CASRQGNYGYTF
D: TRBD1; size: .; J: TRBJ2-7; V: TRBV7-2; DNA: TGTGCCAGCAGCTTAGCAGGGACAGGGGACTACGAGCAGTACTTC; CDR3: CASSLAGTGDYEQYF
D: TRBD2; size: .; J: TRBJ2-1; V: TRBV6-1; DNA: TGTGCCAGCAGTGGAGCGGGGGGTTTCGGGAATGAGCAGTTCTTC; CDR3: CASSGAGGFGNEQFF
D: .; size: .; J: TRBJ1-1; V: TRBV21-1; DNA: TGTGCCAGCAGCATTCAAGCCCAGGGTAACACTGAAGCTTTCTTT; CDR3: CASSIQAQGNTEAFF